Each of the 23 T cell receptor beta chains below was sequenced from the same sample in a study of blood T cell repertoires in COVID-19. The repertoire was sequenced with immunoSEQ multiplex PCR; TCRdb's copy has only in-frame clones and lacks some. This sample carries about 170,000 clones, more than 70% of them seen once, and the ten largest clones take around 3.6%. The sample was PBMCs or T cells enriched from blood (not recorded which). These receptors were collected from a woman between 45 and 65 years old in a cohort exposed to, infected with or recovered from COVID-19 (not recorded which).

The chain joins TRBV5-1 to TRBJ1-3; a weak D match, TRBD1 (5 bases). This CDR3 is built from 15 residues. V was cut by 1 base and J by 4 bases, with 12 bases left in between. The germline CDR1 and CDR2 sequences are SGHRS and YFSETQ. CDR3: CASSLRGERGNTIYF. DNA of the CDR3: TGCGCCAGCAGCTTGCGGGGGGAAAGGGGAAACACCATATATTTT.

In DNA form, the CDR3 reads TGTGCCAGCAGCTCCAGCCGGGACAGGGGCCCGAGGGGGAACACTGAAGCTTTCTTT. Its translation: CASSSSRDRGPRGNTEAFF. The chain carries TRBV9 and TRBJ1-1; 10 positions agree with TRBD1. Germline V gene lookup returns CDR1 SGDLS and CDR2 YYNGEE. V lost 4 bases to trimming and J lost 1 base; unmatched junction nucleotides: 16. CDR3 size: 19 residues.

The chain combines TRBV28 with TRBJ1-2, with D perhaps matching TRBD1 (6 bases). Trimming left V 6 bases short and J 11 bases short, with 19 bases between. Germline loops: CDR1 MDHEN, CDR2 SYDVKM. The CDR3 covers 13 residues. CDR3 nucleotides: TGTGCCAGCAGAACGGACAGTGAATCTTTTTACACCTTC. Amino acid sequence: CASRTDSESFYTF.

The genes are TRBV5-3 and TRBJ2-3; the match to TRBD2 covers 13 bases. TRBV5-3 is an ORF, with its function uncertain. Unmatched junction bases numbered 4, after V lost 4 bases and J lost 5 bases. The CDR3 totals 15 residues. CDR3 DNA: TGTGCCAGAAGCCCTCGGACTAGCGGGGGAGATACGCAGTATTTT. The encoded protein is CARSPRTSGGDTQYF.

V is TRBV19 and J is TRBJ2-5; TRBD1 aligns across 7 bases. The CDR3 spans 15 residues. Per germline, CDR1 LNHDA and CDR2 SQIVND (reference sequence). J lost 2 bases, V lost 6 bases, and 9 bases had no gene match. The CDR3 coding sequence is TGTGCCAGTAGCGAACAGGGGCTTGGTCAAGAGACCCAGTACTTC. Its protein is CASSEQGLGQETQYF.

This chain uses TRBV27 with TRBJ1-2; a weak D match, TRBD1 (5 bases). Trimming took off 6 bases at V and 4 bases at J, with 21 bases between the two ends. Germline loops: CDR1 MNHEY, CDR2 SMNVEV (reference sequence). The CDR3 extends over 16 amino acids. CDR3 sequence (DNA): TGTGCCAGCAGCCCCAATGGCGGGGGGGGAGGCTATGGCTACACCTTC. It encodes CASSPNGGGGGYGYTF.

This clone turned up a few times. The chain couples TRBV6-5 to TRBJ1-3; 9 bases match TRBD1. Losses at the gene ends were 5 bases for V and 2 bases for J; bases not matched to a gene: 4. Germline V gene data show CDR1 as MNHEY and CDR2 as SVGAGI. CDR3 length equals 15 residues. This CDR3 reads CASSHRDRAGNTIYF. The DNA of the CDR3 is TGTGCCAGCAGTCACCGGGACAGGGCTGGAAACACCATATATTTT.

This clone occurred once. The CDR3 DNA follows: TGTGCCAGCAGCTTAACCCGGGGGGTTTCCTACGAGCAGTACTTC. It is translated as CASSLTRGVSYEQYF. This chain joins TRBV7-2 and TRBJ2-7, with 7 bases matching TRBD2. The germline CDR1 and CDR2 sequences are SGHTA and FQGNSA. V was clipped by 2 bases and J by 1 base; unmatched bases: 5. The CDR3 runs to 15 residues.

V usage is TRBV30 and J usage is TRBJ1-1, with TRBD1 as a possible D gene (5 bases). Germline V gene sequence: CDR1 GTSNPN, CDR2 SVGIG (reference sequence). Trimming stripped 6 bases from V and 8 bases from J, with 19 bases between. The CDR3 length is 13 residues. The CDR3 bases are TGTGCCTGCGGGACTGGAGGGATCATAGAAGCTTTCTTT. Translation gives CACGTGGIIEAFF.

This clone occurred once. The chain couples TRBV27 to TRBJ2-7, with D possibly TRBD1 on 6 matching bases. In germline, CDR1 is MNHEY, CDR2 SMNVEV (reference sequence). Trimming took 5 bases from V and 3 from J, leaving 14 bases between them. The CDR3 sequence is 14 residues long. CDR3 residues: CASSPQGRGYEQYF. The CDR3 DNA reads TGTGCCAGCAGTCCACAGGGAAGGGGCTACGAGCAGTACTTC.

The chain recombines TRBV7-6 with TRBJ1-4; D is ambiguous. The V end was cut by 5 bases, the J end by 3 bases, with 4 bases between. This CDR3 has 12 residues. The germline V gene has CDR1 SGHVS and CDR2 FNYEAQ. The CDR3: CASSLSNEKLFF. CDR3 DNA sequence: TGTGCCAGCAGCCTATCTAATGAAAAACTGTTTTTT.

The genes are TRBV24-1 and TRBJ2-3, with 8 bases that match TRBD1. The CDR3 length is 16 residues. Germline lookup yields CDR1 KGHDR and CDR2 SFDVKD. V lost 4 bases to trimming and J lost 1 base; unmatched junction nucleotides: 6. The DNA for the CDR3 is TGTGCCACCAGTGAACCGACAGGGGTTGGCACAGATACGCAGTATTTT. Amino acids: CATSEPTGVGTDTQYF.

The chain links TRBV24-1 to TRBJ2-5; TRBD1 matches at 10 bases. CDR1 is KGHDR, CDR2 SFDVKD, per germline. CDR3 length: 16 amino acids. V gave up 4 bases and J gave up 6 bases; unmatched junction bases: 10. For the CDR3, the DNA is TGTGCCACCAGTGACTCGGGACAGGGGATGGGAAAGACCCAGTACTTC. Amino acids: CATSDSGQGMGKTQYF.

The chain joins TRBV11-1 to TRBJ2-1; D call uncertain. This CDR3 has 15 amino acids. V was shortened by 4 bases and J by 8 bases, with 18 bases between the two germline ends. The germline V gene encodes CDR1 SGHAT and CDR2 FQDESV (reference sequence). This CDR3 is CASSSMTRALDEQFF. CDR3 DNA sequence: TGTGCCAGCAGCTCGATGACCCGAGCCCTAGATGAGCAGTTCTTC.

The count of this clone is one. This chain connects TRBV3-1 (or the pseudogene TRBV3-2) to TRBJ1-3; D might be TRBD1 (6 bases). Trimming removed 6 bases at V and 7 bases at J, with 16 bases between. Germline V gene sequence: CDR1 LGHDT, CDR2 YNNKEL (reference sequence). The CDR3 extends over 14 amino acids. The CDR3 region has the DNA TGTGCCAGCAGTACAGGGAATCAGTTGAACACCATATATTTT. Residues: CASSTGNQLNTIYF.

This chain joins TRBV19 and TRBJ1-4; 9 positions agree with TRBD1. The CDR3 sequence is 14 residues long. Germline assignment: CDR1 LNHDA and CDR2 SQIVND (reference sequence). With 3 bases clipped from V and 6 bases from J, the junction kept 2 bases outside the gene matches. The CDR3 nucleotides read TGTGCCAGTAGTATGGGACAGGGTGATGAAAAACTGTTTTTT. Its protein product is CASSMGQGDEKLFF.

The chain carries TRBV3-1 (or the pseudogene TRBV3-2) and TRBJ2-7, with a possible D match to TRBD2 (6 bases). Trimming took 3 bases from V and 3 from J, leaving 9 bases between them. CDR3 length: 13 residues. Germline V gene lookup returns CDR1 LGHDT and CDR2 YNNKEL (reference sequence). DNA for the CDR3: TGTGCCAGCAGCCAGGCCGGGGGCTACGAGCAGTACTTC. Its protein product is CASSQAGGYEQYF.

The rearrangement links TRBV28 to TRBJ2-1, with D possibly being TRBD1 (6 bases). The CDR3 covers 16 residues. CDR1 and CDR2 (germline): MDHEN, SYDVKM. Trimming removed 8 bases at V and 3 bases at J, with 20 bases between. The CDR3 DNA is TGTGCCAGCGGCCTTCGGGCCTTAGGGGGCTACAATGAGCAGTTCTTC. It is translated as CASGLRALGGYNEQFF.

J is TRBJ1-2 and V is TRBV15; 8 bases are a match to TRBD1. V was clipped by 8 bases and J by 0 bases; unmatched bases: 2. Germline assignment: CDR1 LNHNV and CDR2 YYDKDF (reference sequence). This CDR3 comprises 13 residues. The CDR3 bases are TGTGCCACCGGACAGGGATCTAACTATGGCTACACCTTC. It translates to CATGQGSNYGYTF. The full variable domain, with the rest looked up from reference TRBV15 and TRBJ1-2, is DAMVIQNPRYQVTQFGKPVTLSCSQTLNHNVMYWYQQKSSQAPKLLFHYYDKDFNNEADTPDNFQSRRPNTSFCFLDIRSPGLGDTAMYLCATGQGSNYGYTFGSGTRLTVV.

The chain employs TRBV2 and TRBJ2-2; TRBD1 matches 7 bases. V was clipped by 4 bases and J by 1 base; unmatched bases: 9. This CDR3 spans 17 amino acids. Germline CDR1 SNHLY, CDR2 FYNNEI. The CDR3 coding sequence is TGTGCCAGCAGTGCGAGACCGGGACAGAAGAACACCGGGGAGCTGTTTTTT. Translating it yields CASSARPGQKNTGELFF.

There are a few counts of this clone. The genes are TRBV19 and TRBJ2-1; no firm D call. With 5 bases removed from V and 2 bases from J, the gap between germline ends came to 7 bases. CDR3 length: 13 residues. Germline V lookup: CDR1 LNHDA, CDR2 SQIVND (reference sequence). The CDR3: CASSLQTYNEQFF. CDR3 DNA sequence: TGTGCCAGTAGTCTGCAGACCTACAATGAGCAGTTCTTC.

The CDR3 sequence is CASSYLAGAGNEQFF. DNA of the CDR3: TGTGCCAGCAGTTACCTGGCGGGGGCGGGTAATGAGCAGTTCTTC. The gene calls are TRBV6-2 or TRBV6-3 and TRBJ2-1; weak D call: TRBD2 (7 bases). The CDR3 covers 15 residues. Trimming stripped 2 bases from V and 7 bases from J, with 15 bases between. Per germline, CDR1 MNHEY and CDR2 SVGEGT.

This chain joins TRBV15 and TRBJ2-3; unclear D gene. Germline V gene lookup returns CDR1 LNHNV and CDR2 YYDKDF (reference sequence). Trimming left V 0 bases short and J 3 bases short, with 4 bases between. The CDR3 is made up of 13 amino acids. DNA of the CDR3: TGTGCCACCAGCAGAGATCTTACAGATACGCAGTATTTT. This sequence encodes CATSRDLTDTQYF.